One sample yielded the 31 T cell receptor beta chains listed below, sequenced in a study of T cells after yellow fever vaccination. TCRdb reanalysed the 5' RACE reads using MiXCR and keeps one entry per CDR3 protein. The repertoire holds about 250,000 distinct CDR3 sequences, with about 3.7% as singletons. The sample in question was PBMCs, obtained 15 days after the yellow fever booster vaccination. These receptors were collected from a man aged 18 to 29 who received the YFV17D yellow fever vaccine.

At least ten counts were recorded for this clonotype. The chain combines TRBV7-2 with TRBJ2-5; tentative D call: TRBD1 (6 bases). V lost 6 bases, J lost 2 bases, and 13 bases lay in between. The CDR3 has 14 residues. CDR1 is SGHTA, CDR2 FQGNSA, per germline. This chain's CDR3 is CASRPQDSQETQYF. The CDR3 DNA follows: TGTGCCAGCAGACCCCAGGACAGTCAAGAGACCCAGTACTTC.

Ten or more counts support this clonotype. V usage is TRBV4-1 and J usage is TRBJ1-5; D may be TRBD1 (5 bases). CDR1 and CDR2 from the germline V gene are MGHRA and YSYEKL. Trimming pared 1 base from V and 4 bases from J, leaving 17 bases between. The length of the CDR3 is 17 residues. CDR3 sequence reads: CASSQVGRGGANQPQHF. The CDR3 region has the DNA TGCGCCAGCAGCCAAGTAGGCCGGGGAGGGGCGAATCAGCCCCAGCATTTT.

About this clonotype: A much larger clonotype is one base distant, so this may be a read error. The J gene is TRBJ2-3, the V gene TRBV6-5, with D possibly being TRBD2 (5 bases). This CDR3 region has 16 residues. In germline, CDR1 is MNHEY, CDR2 SVGAGI. Between the trimmed V and J ends, which lost 1 base and 5 bases, there was a span of 16 bases. The DNA for the CDR3 is TGTGCCAGCAGTTACTGGTCGGGGATTAACAAAGATACGCAGTATTTT. It encodes CASSYWSGINKDTQYF.

V usage is TRBV5-4 and J usage is TRBJ2-7; no reliable D call. The CDR3 contains 12 residues. The germline gives CDR1 SGHNT, CDR2 YYREEE (reference sequence). The ends were cut back, 0 bases at V and 6 bases at J, with 7 bases in the middle. The CDR3, as DNA: TGTGCCAGCAGCTTGGGGTCGGGCGAGCAGTACGTC. This encodes CASSLGSGEQYV.

This clonotype was counted at least ten times. The chain couples TRBV19 to TRBJ1-1; D is perhaps TRBD1 (6 bases). Germline V lookup: CDR1 LNHDA, CDR2 SQIVND (reference sequence). The V end lost 2 bases, the J end lost 1 base, and 11 bases lay between the germline ends. The CDR3 is made up of 15 amino acids. CDR3 DNA sequence: TGTGCCAGTAGTATATCGGGGGGCAGGAACACTGAAGCTTTCTTT. As protein: CASSISGGRNTEAFF.

This clonotype was found many times. The V and J genes are TRBV27 and TRBJ1-6, with D possibly matching TRBD1 (5 bases). The V and J ends lost 8 bases and 7 bases respectively, with 18 bases between them. Germline V CDR1 and CDR2: MNHEY, SMNVEV (reference sequence). The CDR3 totals 15 residues. The CDR3 loop is CASLPSWGGNSPLHF. CDR3 nucleotide sequence: TGTGCCAGCCTTCCGTCATGGGGCGGGAATTCACCCCTCCACTTT.

The CDR3 sequence: CSADSGTSGSNIEQFF. DNA for the CDR3: TGCAGTGCCGATTCCGGGACTAGCGGGAGTAATATTGAGCAGTTCTTC. The chain combines TRBV20-1 with TRBJ2-1; the match to TRBD2 covers 14 bases. The germline CDR1 and CDR2 sequences are DFQATT and SNEGSKA (reference sequence). With 6 bases clipped from V and 9 bases from J, the junction kept 13 bases outside the gene matches. This CDR3 spans 16 amino acids.

This clonotype was seen repeatedly, ten times or more. The chain has TRBV20-1 and TRBJ2-1; TRBD2 matches 11 bases. The length of the CDR3 is 14 residues. Germline V gene data show CDR1 as DFQATT and CDR2 as SNEGSKA (reference sequence). V lost 6 bases to trimming and J lost 9 bases; unmatched junction nucleotides: 10. CDR3 protein: CSARHSGGAGEQFF. The CDR3 DNA follows: TGCAGTGCCCGACATAGCGGGGGGGCAGGTGAGCAGTTCTTC.

This clonotype was seen ten or more times. V and J are TRBV5-1 and TRBJ1-6; possible D gene TRBD1, 5 bases. From germline, CDR1 is SGHRS and CDR2 YFSETQ. Trimming cost V 0 bases and J 0 bases, with 10 bases left between them. CDR3 length: 17 residues. The CDR3 spells CASSLEAGSSYNSPLHF. DNA of the CDR3: TGCGCCAGCAGCTTGGAGGCAGGGAGCTCCTATAATTCACCCCTCCACTTT.

Only a few counts were recorded for this clonotype. The J gene is TRBJ1-2, the V gene TRBV3-1; D gene unclear. Per germline, CDR1 LGHDT and CDR2 YNNKEL (reference sequence). V dropped 3 bases and J dropped 4 bases, with 18 bases sitting between them. The CDR3 is 16 amino acids. CDR3 amino acids: CASSQPGTRRAYGYTF. CDR3 nucleotides: TGTGCCAGCAGCCAGCCCGGAACCCGCCGAGCCTATGGCTACACCTTC.

This clonotype occurred many times. This chain connects TRBV7-9 to TRBJ1-2, with D perhaps TRBD1 (6 bases). Germline V gene lookup returns CDR1 SEHNR and CDR2 FQNEAQ (reference sequence). The CDR3 length is 15 residues. Trimming pared 4 bases from V and 4 bases from J, leaving 16 bases between. The CDR3 sequence is CASSSPQGIRYGYTF. The CDR3 nucleotides read TGTGCCAGCAGCTCACCACAGGGAATTCGCTATGGCTACACCTTC.

In this sample, this clonotype turned up many times. The chain couples TRBV27 to TRBJ2-7, with 7 bases matching TRBD1. Per the germline V gene, CDR1 is MNHEY and CDR2 is SMNVEV (reference sequence). V lost 6 bases to trimming and J lost 7 bases; unmatched junction nucleotides: 15. CDR3 length equals 15 residues. CDR3 in amino acids: CASSSPGQTVWEQYF. The CDR3 bases are TGTGCCAGCAGCTCTCCGGGACAGACGGTGTGGGAGCAGTACTTC.

This clonotype was observed at least ten times. The V call is TRBV5-1, the J call TRBJ2-1; D is perhaps TRBD1 (5 bases). The CDR3 has 17 amino acids. The germline gives CDR1 SGHRS, CDR2 YFSETQ. Trimming cost V 0 bases and J 3 bases, with 16 bases left between them. This CDR3 reads CASSLGLGVIVYNEQFF. The CDR3 nucleotides are TGCGCCAGCAGCTTGGGGTTAGGGGTAATCGTCTACAATGAGCAGTTCTTC.

This clonotype was counted ten times or more. The chain combines TRBV7-9 with TRBJ2-7; 8 bases map to TRBD2. The J segment lost 6 bases and the V segment lost 4 bases, leaving 8 bases of the junction unmatched. The CDR3 extends over 14 amino acids. The germline V gene encodes CDR1 SEHNR and CDR2 FQNEAQ (reference sequence). CDR3 bases: TGTGCCAGCAGCTCCGAGCGGGGGCCGGGCGAGCAGTACGTC. It codes for CASSSERGPGEQYV.

This clonotype has at least ten counts. This CDR3 is CASSKGGLEGAFF. The CDR3 bases are TGTGCCAGCAGCAAAGGTGGCCTAGAAGGAGCTTTCTTT. The chain links TRBV21-1 to TRBJ1-1. TRBV21-1 is shown as a pseudogene. The CDR3 runs to 13 residues.

This clonotype was seen many times. J is TRBJ1-3 and V is TRBV29-1; no clear D. Germline V CDR1 and CDR2: SQVTM, ANQGSEA. The length of the CDR3 is 13 residues. The V and J ends lost 6 bases and 3 bases respectively, with 12 bases between them. The CDR3 nucleotides are TGCAGCGTCATTCCCGATATTGGAAACACCATATATTTT. This gives the protein CSVIPDIGNTIYF.

The table lists this clonotype with many counts. CDR3 coding DNA: TGTGCCAGCAGCTTATCCTCTATTCCCTTAGATACGCAGTATTTT. Protein sequence: CASSLSSIPLDTQYF. V and J are TRBV7-3 and TRBJ2-3; no reliable D call. The CDR3 spans 15 residues. Trimming pared 2 bases from V and 5 bases from J, leaving 14 bases between. Germline loops: CDR1 SGHTA, CDR2 FQGTGA. Supplemented by reference TRBV7-3 and TRBJ2-3, the full variable domain reads GAGVSQTPSNKVTEKGKYVELRCDPISGHTALYWYRQSLGQGPEFLIYFQGTGAADDSGLPNDRFFAVRPEGSVSTLKIQRTERGDSAVYLCASSLSSIPLDTQYFGPGTRLTVL.

CDR3: CASRGLAGGQEQFF. CDR3 sequence (DNA): TGTGCCAGCAGAGGTTTAGCGGGGGGCCAAGAGCAGTTCTTC. The chain is built from TRBV7-8 and TRBJ2-1; 10 bases align to TRBD2. V dropped 6 bases and J dropped 10; count of bases not matched to a gene: 9. Per germline, CDR1 SGHVS and CDR2 FQNEAQ. The CDR3 loop spans 14 amino acids.

This clonotype has ten or more counts. The V and J genes are TRBV6-6 and TRBJ1-5, with D possibly TRBD1 on 6 matching bases. Between the trimmed V and J ends, which lost 5 bases and 3 bases, there was a span of 11 bases. Germline CDR1 reads MNHNY; CDR2 reads SVGAGI (reference sequence). CDR3 length: 14 residues. CDR3 region: CASSHGQLNQPQHF. The CDR3 nucleotides are TGTGCCAGCAGTCATGGACAGCTCAATCAGCCCCAGCATTTT.

Many counts were recorded for this clonotype. The CDR3 coding sequence is TGTGCCAGCAGCCCCATGGTGCGCACAGATACGCAGTATTTT. This codes for CASSPMVRTDTQYF. J is TRBJ2-3 and V is TRBV7-2; D unclear. The CDR3 totals 14 residues. Germline V gene lookup returns CDR1 SGHTA and CDR2 FQGNSA. The V gene lost 5 bases and the J gene lost 1 base, with 10 bases spanning the gap.

This clonotype was seen at least ten times. This chain uses TRBV20-1 with TRBJ2-3, with D unresolved. Germline V lookup: CDR1 DFQATT, CDR2 SNEGSKA (reference sequence). Trimming stripped 5 bases from V and 14 bases from J, with 20 bases between. This CDR3 has 12 amino acids. The CDR3 protein is CSASLTERDAYF. In nucleotides, the CDR3 is TGCAGTGCTTCCCTTACAGAGAGAGATGCGTATTTT.

This clonotype was detected ten times or more. The chain has TRBV20-1 and TRBJ1-1; tentatively, D is TRBD1 (6 bases). This CDR3 is 13 amino acids long. V lost 5 bases and J lost 5, with 15 bases in between. The germline gives CDR1 DFQATT, CDR2 SNEGSKA (reference sequence). Here the CDR3 reads CSASDRRVTEAFF. CDR3 in DNA: TGCAGTGCTTCGGACAGACGTGTGACTGAAGCTTTCTTT.

This clonotype appeared many times. The V call is TRBV6-5, the J call TRBJ2-5; 9 positions agree with TRBD1. The CDR3 runs to 13 residues. Germline CDR1 and CDR2: MNHEY and SVGAGI. J lost 7 bases, V lost 6 bases, and 6 bases had no gene match. The CDR3 DNA reads as TGTGCCAGCAGCCCGGGACAGGGAGCGACCCAGTACTTC. Translating gives CASSPGQGATQYF.

This clonotype was seen repeatedly, ten times or more. J is TRBJ2-2 and V is TRBV18; D not resolved. The CDR3 consists of 16 residues. CDR1 and CDR2 (germline): KGHSH, LQKENI. V lost 2 bases to trimming and J lost 1 base, with 11 bases between them. CDR3 nucleotides: TGTGCCAGCTCACCATCGGAACCAGGGAACACCGGGGAGCTGTTTTTT. Encoded protein: CASSPSEPGNTGELFF.

This clonotype showed up many times. The rearrangement uses TRBV12-3 or TRBV12-4 and TRBJ2-5, with TRBD2 identical over 9 bases. J lost 5 bases, V lost 7 bases, and 5 bases had no gene match. The CDR3 totals 13 residues. Here the CDR3 DNA reads TGTGCCAGCAACCGGCTAGCGGGGGAGACCCAGTACTTC. Translated: CASNRLAGETQYF.

The table lists this clonotype with many counts. This sequence joins TRBV6-1 and TRBJ2-7; 8 bases map to TRBD2. The length of the CDR3 is 14 residues. Trimming took 8 bases from V and 4 from J; bases not matched to a gene: 10. Germline assignment: CDR1 MNHNS and CDR2 SASEGT. CDR3 loop: CASGGSSGGYEQYV. DNA for the CDR3: TGTGCCAGCGGGGGGTCGTCGGGGGGGTACGAGCAGTACGTC.

This clonotype was detected ten times or more. The chain joins TRBV20-1 to TRBJ1-6; 10 positions match TRBD1. Per germline, CDR1 DFQATT and CDR2 SNEGSKA (reference sequence). This CDR3 has 15 residues. With V trimmed by 3 bases and J by 7 bases, 6 bases remained unmatched. CDR3 sequence (DNA): TGCAGTGCTAGGATAGGACAGGGGGACAATTCACCCCTCCACTTT. Protein product: CSARIGQGDNSPLHF.

The chain links TRBV27 to TRBJ2-7, with D possibly matching TRBD2 (5 bases). V was pared by 3 bases and J by 5 bases, with 11 bases between. This CDR3 region has 13 residues. The germline V gene encodes CDR1 MNHEY and CDR2 SMNVEV (reference sequence). CDR3 nucleotide sequence: TGTGCCAGCAGTTTTTTAGGGAGTAACGAGCAGTACGTC. This translates into CASSFLGSNEQYV.

This clonotype was seen at least ten times. The V gene is TRBV7-9, the J gene TRBJ1-1; no reliable D call. Looked up from germline, CDR1 is SEHNR and CDR2 is FQNEAQ (reference sequence). This CDR3 region has 15 residues. V was trimmed by 5 bases and J by 6 bases, leaving 19 bases between them. In DNA, the CDR3 is TGTGCCAGCAGCCAATCCTCCGGGTTCATTTCTGAAGCTTTCTTT. It encodes CASSQSSGFISEAFF. Complete variable domain (other parts from reference TRBV7-9 and TRBJ1-1): DTGVSQNPRHKITKRGQNVTFRCDPISEHNRLYWYRQTLGQGPEFLTYFQNEAQLEKSRLLSDRFSAERPKGSFSTLEIQRTEQGDSAMYLCASSQSSGFISEAFFGQGTRLTVV.

This clonotype was counted many times. The CDR3 DNA reads as TGTGCCAGTCCGAATGGGGGATGGACTGAAGCTTTCTTT. It yields the protein CASPNGGWTEAFF. This chain uses TRBV14 with TRBJ1-1; D might be TRBD1 (5 bases). Trimming stripped 9 bases from V and 5 bases from J, with 16 bases between. The CDR3 has 13 amino acids. The germline gives CDR1 SGHDN, CDR2 FVKESK.

Ten or more counts support this clonotype. The rearrangement links TRBV5-1 to TRBJ2-3, with D perhaps TRBD2 (6 bases). The CDR3 is made up of 14 amino acids. The germline V gene has CDR1 SGHRS and CDR2 YFSETQ. V was cut by 4 bases and J by 5 bases, with 14 bases left in between. The CDR3 nucleotides read TGCGCCAGCAGCCCACCTAGCGAGGTAGATACGCAGTATTTT. As protein: CASSPPSEVDTQYF.